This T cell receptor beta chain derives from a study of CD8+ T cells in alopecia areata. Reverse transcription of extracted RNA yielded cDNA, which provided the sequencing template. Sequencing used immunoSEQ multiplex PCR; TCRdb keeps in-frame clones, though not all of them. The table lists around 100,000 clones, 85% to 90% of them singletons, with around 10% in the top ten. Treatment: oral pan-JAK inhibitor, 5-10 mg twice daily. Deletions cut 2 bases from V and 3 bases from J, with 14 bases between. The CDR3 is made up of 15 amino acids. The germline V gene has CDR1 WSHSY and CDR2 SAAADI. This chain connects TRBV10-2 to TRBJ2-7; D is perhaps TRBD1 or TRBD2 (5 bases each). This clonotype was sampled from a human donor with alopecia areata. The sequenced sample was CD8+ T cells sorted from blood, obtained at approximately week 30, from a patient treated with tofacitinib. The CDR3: CASSELRDGRYEQYF. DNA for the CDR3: TGCGCCAGCAGTGAGCTTAGGGACGGCCGCTACGAGCAGTACTTC.